The rows below give T cell receptor beta chains drawn from one sample of a study of T cells in Graves' hyperthyroidism and ophthalmopathy. TCRdb reprocessed the multiplex PCR reads with MiXCR, giving one entry per CDR3 protein. The sample carries 600,000 to 850,000 distinct CDR3 sequences, 15% to 20% recorded once. Sequenced: blood. The receptors were gathered from a woman in her forties or fifties with Graves' hyperthyroidism that later progressed to Graves' ophthalmopathy. Each CDR3 is given with its conserved first and last residue. The order of the fields is CDR3 DNA, CDR3 protein, V gene, D gene, clone size, J gene. The D gene is left open where the match is weak. Part of the rows lack a size; the others show once, few, many or a class for expanded clones.

cdr3_nt: TGTGCCAGCAGTTTCACACTCCAGCGGGGAGGCACAGATACGCAGTATTTT
cdr3_aa: CASSFTLQRGGTDTQYF
v_call: TRBV6-1
d_call: TRBD2
clone_size: few
j_call: TRBJ2-3

cdr3_nt: TGTGCCAGCAGTTTAGCTAACGGGGAGCTGTTTTTT
cdr3_aa: CASSLANGELFF
v_call: TRBV12-3/TRBV12-4
d_call: NA
clone_size: NA
j_call: TRBJ2-2

cdr3_nt: TGTGCCAGCAGCTTAGTGATGGACAATGAGCAGTTCTTC
cdr3_aa: CASSLVMDNEQFF
v_call: TRBV11-2
d_call: NA
clone_size: many
j_call: TRBJ2-1

cdr3_nt: TGTGCCAGCAGCTTGGAAACAGGGGTCGGTCACGAGCAGTACTTC
cdr3_aa: CASSLETGVGHEQYF
v_call: TRBV5-8
d_call: TRBD1
clone_size: few
j_call: TRBJ2-7

cdr3_nt: TGTGCCAGCAGTGAAGACCCGGACAGGGTTGGAGGGTATGGCTACACCTTC
cdr3_aa: CASSEDPDRVGGYGYTF
v_call: TRBV6-1
d_call: TRBD1
clone_size: few
j_call: TRBJ1-2

cdr3_nt: TGTGCCAGCAGCCCCGGGGGGGGAGCAGGGAATGAGCAGTTCTTC
cdr3_aa: CASSPGGGAGNEQFF
v_call: TRBV11-3
d_call: TRBD2
clone_size: NA
j_call: TRBJ2-1

cdr3_nt: TGTGCCAGCAGGAGGGGGACGATGCAAGAGACCCAGTACTTC
cdr3_aa: CASRRGTMQETQYF
v_call: TRBV11-3
d_call: NA
clone_size: NA
j_call: TRBJ2-5

cdr3_nt: TGTGCCTCCTCCGGGACAGGGTGGACAGATACGCAGTATTTT
cdr3_aa: CASSGTGWTDTQYF
v_call: TRBV19
d_call: TRBD1
clone_size: NA
j_call: TRBJ2-3

cdr3_nt: TGTGCCAGCAGTGACAGACTAGCCAAAAACATTCAGTACTTC
cdr3_aa: CASSDRLAKNIQYF
v_call: TRBV6-1
d_call: NA
clone_size: NA
j_call: TRBJ2-4

cdr3_nt: TGTGCCAGCAGCCACGACAGTCGTGAGCAGTTCTTC
cdr3_aa: CASSHDSREQFF
v_call: TRBV5-4
d_call: NA
clone_size: NA
j_call: TRBJ2-1

cdr3_nt: TGTGCCAGCAGCATTCCTAAAGGGTTCACTGAAGCTTTCTTT
cdr3_aa: CASSIPKGFTEAFF
v_call: TRBV11-2
d_call: NA
clone_size: many
j_call: TRBJ1-1